This T cell receptor (beta chain) came from a study of cytomegalovirus exposure and HLA in healthy donors. Notes on the study in general: TCR beta chain V- and J-gene trimming was linked, in a later analysis, to a missense variant in DCLRE1C. What was likely a sequencing artifact was a cluster of highly shared sequence variants. In an earlier analysis, productive rearrangement rates for most beta V segments clustered near 87% or 30%. CMV serostatus was the only immune exposure information that was available.

The study ran its PCR with 60 Vbeta and 13 Jbeta primers. Only in-frame clones appear in the TCRdb table, and some are missing; sequencing was by immunoSEQ multiplex PCR. This sample has over 150,000 clones; approximately 80% occur once, and the top ten carry just under 3%. With 6 bases removed from V and 5 bases from J, the gap between germline ends came to 13 bases. This CDR3 comprises 13 residues. CDR1 and CDR2 (germline): LNHDA, SQIVND (reference sequence). A remark on this clone: No antigen is known for it.

The specimen sequenced was PBMCs. The receptor was derived from a woman aged 25 to 39 in good health and CMV-seronegative. This sequence joins TRBV19 and TRBJ1-2, with D perhaps matching TRBD1 (6 bases). Here the CDR3 reads CASSPTGQYGYTF. CDR3 DNA sequence: TGTGCCAGTAGCCCGACAGGCCAGTATGGCTACACCTTC.